The 10 T cell receptor beta chains below all came from one sample that was sequenced in a study of T-cell reconstitution after alpha-beta-depleted transplantation in children. Molecular barcoding with unique molecular identifiers was used for the TCRbeta library. One entry per CDR3 protein, called by TCRdb with MiXCR from the PCR reads. Here the sample spans 380,000 or so distinct CDR3 sequences, roughly 13% being singletons. Sequenced material: PBMCs, taken from the stem cell graft. The source is a human donor who donated a stem cell graft to a child with Fanconi anemia.

J is TRBJ2-3 and V is TRBV7-8; D uncertain. Germline V gene lookup returns CDR1 SGHVS and CDR2 FQNEAQ. This CDR3 is 15 amino acids long. V shed 5 bases and J shed 2 bases, with 14 bases lying between them. CDR3 sequence (DNA): TGTGCCAGCAGCCCCTCCCCGGGTCACACAGATACGCAGTATTTT. This encodes CASSPSPGHTDTQYF.

There are a few counts of this clonotype. The chain has TRBV7-6 and TRBJ2-2, with TRBD1 as a possible D gene (5 bases). V was shortened by 5 bases and J by 5 bases, with 18 bases between the two germline ends. This CDR3 has 16 residues. CDR1 is SGHVS and CDR2 is FNYEAQ in the germline V gene. Here the CDR3 reads CASSPPGRAGTGELFF. In DNA form, the CDR3 reads TGTGCCAGCAGCCCTCCGGGCAGGGCAGGAACCGGGGAGCTGTTTTTT.

A few counts support this clonotype. The chain has TRBV12-3 or TRBV12-4 and TRBJ1-2, with unresolved D. CDR3 length equals 13 residues. Trimming removed 3 bases from V and 7 bases from J, with 12 bases in between. In DNA form, the CDR3 reads TGTGCCAGCAGTTTCGAGTACGGCGGTGGCTACACCTTC. Translated, it gives CASSFEYGGGYTF.

This clonotype was picked up a small number of times. The V and J genes are TRBV14 and TRBJ2-3; D is possibly TRBD1 (6 bases). The CDR3 loop spans 16 amino acids. V lost 5 bases, J lost 1 base, and 16 bases lay in between. Germline V gives CDR1 SGHDN, CDR2 FVKESK. In nucleotides, the CDR3 is TGTGCCAGCAGCACTTACAGGGTTGTGGGCACAGATACGCAGTATTTT. Translating it yields CASSTYRVVGTDTQYF.

This clonotype was detected a few times. The V and J genes are TRBV3-1 and TRBJ2-2; 8 bases are shared with TRBD1. The germline V gene has CDR1 LGHDT and CDR2 YNNKEL (reference sequence). The CDR3 extends over 17 amino acids. Unmatched junction bases numbered 5, after V lost 1 base and J lost 1 base. In nucleotides, the CDR3 is TGTGCCAGCAGCCAAGGACCAGGGGGCTGGAACACCGGGGAGCTGTTTTTT. It yields the protein CASSQGPGGWNTGELFF. The entire variable domain, with the rest obtained from reference TRBV3-1 and TRBJ2-2, is as follows: DTAVSQTPKYLVTQMGNDKSIKCEQNLGHDTMYWYKQDSKKFLKIMFSYNNKELIINETVPNRFSPKSPDKAHLNLHINSLELGDSAVYFCASSQGPGGWNTGELFFGEGSRLTVL.

The V gene is TRBV29-1, the J gene TRBJ1-2, with D possibly TRBD1 on 5 matching bases. This CDR3 contains 16 residues. Germline-derived CDR1 and CDR2 are SQVTM and ANQGSEA. Deletions cut 1 base from V and 6 bases from J, with 21 bases between. CDR3 nucleotide sequence: TGCAGCGTTGAAGCTTCCGGGACGTCTCTTATCGATGGCTACACCTTC. This codes for CSVEASGTSLIDGYTF. Full variable domain (missing parts from reference TRBV29-1 and TRBJ1-2): SAVISQKPSRDICQRGTSLTIQCQVDSQVTMMFWYRQQPGQSLTLIATANQGSEATYESGFVIDKFPISRPNLTFSTLTVSNMSPEDSSIYLCSVEASGTSLIDGYTFGSGTRLTVV.

V and J are TRBV7-9 and TRBJ2-2, with 11 bases matching TRBD2. Germline V gene sequence: CDR1 SEHNR, CDR2 FQNEAQ (reference sequence). The V gene end was trimmed by 6 bases and the J gene end by 4 bases; junction bases not matched to a gene: 10. The CDR3 runs to 17 residues. CDR3: CASSSTSGGPGTGELFF. The CDR3 DNA follows: TGTGCCAGCAGTTCTACTAGCGGGGGCCCGGGCACCGGGGAGCTGTTTTTT.

The chain is built from TRBV5-1 and TRBJ1-2; 9 bases fit TRBD1. This CDR3 is built from 15 residues. Trimming removed 4 bases from V and 8 bases from J; junction bases left unmatched: 12. The germline V gene encodes CDR1 SGHRS and CDR2 YFSETQ. CDR3 sequence (DNA): TGCGCCAGCAGCGTCGACAGGGGGGTCTTTGGAGGCTACACCTTC. Translating gives CASSVDRGVFGGYTF.

This sequence joins TRBV6-5 and TRBJ1-6, with 12 bases lining up with TRBD1. The J segment lost 9 bases and the V segment lost 4 bases, leaving 7 bases of the junction unmatched. The CDR3 extends over 16 amino acids. Germline V lookup: CDR1 MNHEY, CDR2 SVGAGI. The DNA of the CDR3 is TGTGCCAGCAGTTCACCGGGACAGGGGGCATTTTCACCCCTCCACTTT. It is translated as CASSSPGQGAFSPLHF.

The V and J genes are TRBV7-9 and TRBJ1-4; D remains ambiguous. Trimming took 0 bases from V and 7 from J, leaving 6 bases between them. Germline V lookup: CDR1 SEHNR, CDR2 FQNEAQ (reference sequence). The CDR3 length is 13 residues. The chain's CDR3 is CASSLAGPEKLFF. CDR3 coding DNA: TGTGCCAGCAGCTTAGCGGGTCCTGAAAAACTGTTTTTT.